This T cell receptor (beta chain) was recorded in a study of cytomegalovirus exposure and HLA in healthy donors. Whole-study results and caveats: According to the study, 160 or so TCR beta chains were cytomegalovirus-associated. Researchers reported in a later analysis that a missense DCLRE1C variant was tied to TCR beta V- and J-gene trimming. Per a prior analysis, the majority of TCR beta V segments were productive roughly 87% or roughly 30% of the time.

In the PCR, 60 Vbeta and 13 Jbeta primers were used. Assay: immunoSEQ multiplex PCR; the TCRdb copy retains only in-frame clones and omits some. The table shows 170,000 or so clones, with over 65% occurring only once. The V segment lost 2 bases and the J segment 5 bases; nucleotides outside the gene matches: 5. This CDR3 contains 14 residues. In germline, CDR1 is MNHEY, CDR2 SVGAGI. With regard to this clone: As yet, its antigen is unknown.

Though nominally healthy at sampling, donors likely had unrecorded immune exposures. This sequence joins TRBV6-5 and TRBJ2-5; the match to TRBD2 covers 7 bases. The TCR sequence derives from a woman aged 40-49 years in good health and CMV-seronegative. The sample comprised PBMCs. The CDR3, as DNA: TGTGCCAGCAGTTACGGCGGGGGATGGGAGACCCAGTACTTC. Amino acid sequence: CASSYGGGWETQYF.